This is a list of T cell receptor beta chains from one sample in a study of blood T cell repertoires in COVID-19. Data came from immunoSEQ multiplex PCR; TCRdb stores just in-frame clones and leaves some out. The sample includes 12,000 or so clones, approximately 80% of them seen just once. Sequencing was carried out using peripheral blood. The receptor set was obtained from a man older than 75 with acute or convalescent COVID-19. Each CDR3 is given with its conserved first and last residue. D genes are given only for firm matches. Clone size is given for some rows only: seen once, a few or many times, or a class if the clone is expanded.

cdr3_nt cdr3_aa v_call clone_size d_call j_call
TGTGCCAGCAGCCACCGGGGGGCCGCCGGGGAGCTGTTTTTT CASSHRGAAGELFF TRBV3-1/TRBV3-2 . . TRBJ2-2
TGTGCCAGCAGAATCCAGAGGGGGGGGGCCTCCTACGAGCAGTACTTC CASRIQRGGASYEQYF TRBV6-6 . . TRBJ2-7
TGCGCCAGCAGGGGAACTAGCGGGAGGGCTAGCAATGAGCAGTTCTTC CASRGTSGRASNEQFF TRBV5-1 . TRBD2 TRBJ2-1
TGTGCCAGCAGTCTCAGACTAGCTTCTAGCACAGATACGCAGTATTTT CASSLRLASSTDTQYF TRBV2 . TRBD2 TRBJ2-3
TGTGCCAGTACCCGTAGGGTTGCGACTAGCGGTGGCACCGGGGAGCTGTTTTTT CASTRRVATSGGTGELFF TRBV19 . TRBD2 TRBJ2-2
TGTGCCAGCTCACCTGTTAGCTGGGTCTTAGGGGACAATGAGCAGTTCTTC CASSPVSWVLGDNEQFF TRBV18 . . TRBJ2-1
TGTGCCACCAGTGATTTGTACACAACGGAGACCCAGTACTTC CATSDLYTTETQYF TRBV24-1 . . TRBJ2-5
TGCAGCGTTTTCCTGCTAGCGGGGGTAATCGACAATGAGCAGTTCTTC CSVFLLAGVIDNEQFF TRBV29-1 . TRBD2 TRBJ2-1
TGCGCCAGCAGCCCGTTCCTAGGGGGGGGCACAGATACGCAGTATTTT CASSPFLGGGTDTQYF TRBV5-1 . . TRBJ2-3
TGTGCCTGGAGTACTACAGGGATTTCCTCTGGCTACACCTTC CAWSTTGISSGYTF TRBV30 once . TRBJ1-2
TGTGCCAGCAGTGAACGGGGGACAGGGGAGACCCAGTACTTC CASSERGTGETQYF TRBV25-1 . TRBD1 TRBJ2-5
TGTGCCACCAGTGACTGGACAGGCGGCAGTCTGGAGACCCAGTACTTC CATSDWTGGSLETQYF TRBV24-1 . TRBD1 TRBJ2-5
TGCGCCAGCAGCCTCGGGACAAGCTACAATCAGCCCCAGCATTTT CASSLGTSYNQPQHF TRBV5-1 . . TRBJ1-5
TGTGCCTGGAGTGTAGCTAGCGGGGGAAACATTCAGTACTTC CAWSVASGGNIQYF TRBV30 . TRBD2 TRBJ2-4
TGTGCCACCAGTGAAAAGACAGGGGGCCGGTTCGGCGAGCAGTTCTTC CATSEKTGGRFGEQFF TRBV24-1 . TRBD1 TRBJ2-1
TGTGCCAGCAGCGGCCGGGACAGAAATTACGAGCAGTACTTC CASSGRDRNYEQYF TRBV5-5 . TRBD1 TRBJ2-7
TGTGCCACCAGTGCTGGACTGAACACAGATACGCAGTATTTT CATSAGLNTDTQYF TRBV24-1 . . TRBJ2-3
TGCGCCAGCAGCTTGGGAGCGGGGGGGAATGAGCAGTTCTTC CASSLGAGGNEQFF TRBV5-1 once TRBD2 TRBJ2-1
TGTGCCAGCAGTGAAGGGACTAGCGGGGGGTTGCAGTTCTTC CASSEGTSGGLQFF TRBV2 few TRBD2 TRBJ2-1
TGCGCCAGCAGCTTGGGACAGCCACCGGAGACCCAGTACTTC CASSLGQPPETQYF TRBV5-1 . . TRBJ2-5
TGTGCCAGCAGCCCATCCCTAGCAGCCAAAAACATTCAGTACTTC CASSPSLAAKNIQYF TRBV13 few . TRBJ2-4
TGTGCCACCAGCAGATTCGACACAGGGGACATGAGTCCTAATGAAAAACTGTTTTTT CATSRFDTGDMSPNEKLFF TRBV15 few TRBD1 TRBJ1-4
TGCAGTGCTAGTTGGGACTCCACTAACTATGGCTACACCTTC CSASWDSTNYGYTF TRBV20-1 . . TRBJ1-2
TGCAGCGTTGAAAAGGAGGGAGAGACCCAGTACTTC CSVEKEGETQYF TRBV29-1 . . TRBJ2-5
TGTGCCAGCAGCTTAACGCGGGGGGTACAAGAGACCCAGTACTTC CASSLTRGVQETQYF TRBV7-3 . TRBD2 TRBJ2-5
TGTGCCAGCAGCCGGGACAGGTCCTACGAGCAGTACTTC CASSRDRSYEQYF TRBV6-5 . TRBD1 TRBJ2-7
TGTGCCAGCAGCTGGGGACAAAACACTGAAGCTTTCTTT CASSWGQNTEAFF TRBV7-9 few . TRBJ1-1